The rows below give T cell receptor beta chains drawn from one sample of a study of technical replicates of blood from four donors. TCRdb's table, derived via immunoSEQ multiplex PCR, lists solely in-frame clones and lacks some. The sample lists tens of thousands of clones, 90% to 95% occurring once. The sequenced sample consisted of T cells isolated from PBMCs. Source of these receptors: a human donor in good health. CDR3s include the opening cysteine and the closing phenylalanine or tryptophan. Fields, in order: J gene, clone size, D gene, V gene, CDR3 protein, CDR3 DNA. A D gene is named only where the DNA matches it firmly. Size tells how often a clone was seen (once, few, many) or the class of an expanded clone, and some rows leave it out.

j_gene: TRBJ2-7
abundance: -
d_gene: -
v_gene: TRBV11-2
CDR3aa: CASSLGVGYEQYF
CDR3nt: TGTGCCAGCAGCTTAGGAGTTGGTTACGAGCAGTACTTC

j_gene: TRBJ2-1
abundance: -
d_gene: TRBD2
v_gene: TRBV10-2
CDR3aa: CASTKGTSDPYNEQFF
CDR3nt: TGCGCCAGCACTAAGGGGACTAGCGACCCCTACAATGAGCAGTTCTTC

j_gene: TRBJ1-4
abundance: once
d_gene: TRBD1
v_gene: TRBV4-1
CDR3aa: CASSQNDRGDEKLFF
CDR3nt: TGCGCCAGCAGCCAAAACGACAGGGGGGATGAAAAACTGTTTTTT

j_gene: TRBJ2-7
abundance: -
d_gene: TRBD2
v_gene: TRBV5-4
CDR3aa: CASSLGSAGGTYEQYF
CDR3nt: TGTGCCAGCAGCTTGGGCTCAGCGGGAGGAACCTACGAGCAGTACTTC

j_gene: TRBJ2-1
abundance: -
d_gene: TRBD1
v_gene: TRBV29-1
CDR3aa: CSLRDRGDEQFF
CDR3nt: TGCAGCTTACGGGACAGGGGGGATGAGCAGTTCTTC

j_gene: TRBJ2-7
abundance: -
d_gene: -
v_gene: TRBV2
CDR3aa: CASSETRVVKYF
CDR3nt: TGTGCCAGCAGTGAAACCAGGGTTGTAAAGTACTTC

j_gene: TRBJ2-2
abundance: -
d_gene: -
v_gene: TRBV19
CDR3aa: CASSIGAEDTGELFF
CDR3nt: TGTGCCAGTAGTATAGGCGCGGAGGACACCGGGGAGCTGTTTTTT

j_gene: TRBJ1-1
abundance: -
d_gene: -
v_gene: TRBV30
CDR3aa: CAWSEDRLTEAFF
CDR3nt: TGTGCCTGGAGTGAAGACAGGCTAACTGAAGCTTTCTTT

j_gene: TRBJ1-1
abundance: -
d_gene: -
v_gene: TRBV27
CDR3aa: CASSLGRTEAFF
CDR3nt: TGTGCCAGCAGTTTGGGGAGGACTGAAGCTTTCTTT

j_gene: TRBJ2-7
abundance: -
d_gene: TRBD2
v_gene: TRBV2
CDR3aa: CASSHRASGSSYEQYF
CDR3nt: TGTGCCAGCAGTCACCGGGCTAGCGGGAGTTCCTACGAGCAGTACTTC

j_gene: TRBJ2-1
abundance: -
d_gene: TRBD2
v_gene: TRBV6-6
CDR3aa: CASSSRVTSGRHEQFF
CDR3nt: TGTGCCAGCAGTTCGCGCGTGACTAGCGGGAGACATGAGCAGTTCTTC

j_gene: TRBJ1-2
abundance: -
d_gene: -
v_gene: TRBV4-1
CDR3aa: CASSPRDTSNYGYTF
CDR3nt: TGCGCCAGCAGCCCCCGGGACACCAGTAACTATGGCTACACCTTC

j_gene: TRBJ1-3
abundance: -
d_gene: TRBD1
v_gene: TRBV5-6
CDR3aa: CASSSLIMTGSDSIYF
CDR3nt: TGTGCCAGCAGCTCCCTTATTATGACAGGGAGTGATTCCATATATTTT

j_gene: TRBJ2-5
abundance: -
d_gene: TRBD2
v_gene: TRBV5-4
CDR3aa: CASSSPGGEETQYF
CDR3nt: TGTGCCAGCAGCTCGCCGGGGGGGGAAGAGACCCAGTACTTC

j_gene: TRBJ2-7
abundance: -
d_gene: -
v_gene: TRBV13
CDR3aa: CASSPAREQYF
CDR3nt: TGTGCCAGCAGCCCAGCTAGGGAGCAGTACTTC

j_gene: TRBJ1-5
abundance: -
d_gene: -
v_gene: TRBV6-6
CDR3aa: CASTPDTGDQPQHF
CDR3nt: TGTGCCAGCACCCCGGACACTGGAGATCAGCCCCAGCATTTT

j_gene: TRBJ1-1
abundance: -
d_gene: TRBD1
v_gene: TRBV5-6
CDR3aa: CASGGGGDTEAFF
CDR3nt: TGTGCCAGCGGAGGGGGCGGGGACACTGAAGCTTTCTTT

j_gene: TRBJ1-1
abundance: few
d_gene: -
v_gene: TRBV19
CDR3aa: CASSLSKGTEAFF
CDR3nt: TGTGCCAGTAGTCTCTCGAAGGGGACTGAAGCTTTCTTT

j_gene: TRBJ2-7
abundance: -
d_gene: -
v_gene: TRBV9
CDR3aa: CASSPQGFPYEQYF
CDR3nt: TGTGCCAGCAGCCCCCAGGGGTTTCCCTACGAGCAGTACTTC

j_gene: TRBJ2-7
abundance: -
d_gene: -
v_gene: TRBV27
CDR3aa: CASSYAGEQYF
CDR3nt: TGTGCCAGCAGTTACGCAGGGGAGCAGTACTTC

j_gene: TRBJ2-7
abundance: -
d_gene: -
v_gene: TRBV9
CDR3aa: CASSQGLNYEQYF
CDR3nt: TGTGCCAGCAGCCAGGGACTCAACTACGAGCAGTACTTC

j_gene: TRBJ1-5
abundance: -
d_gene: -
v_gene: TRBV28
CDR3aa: CASSLGREQPQHF
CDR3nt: TGTGCCAGCAGTTTGGGGAGGGAACAGCCCCAGCATTTT

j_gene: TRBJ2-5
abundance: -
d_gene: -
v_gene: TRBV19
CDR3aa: CASSPEGLLQETQYF
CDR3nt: TGTGCCAGTAGTCCGGAGGGACTTTTGCAAGAGACCCAGTACTTC

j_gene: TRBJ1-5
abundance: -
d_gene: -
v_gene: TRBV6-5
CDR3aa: CASSYSAGVREPQHF
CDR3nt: TGTGCCAGCAGTTACTCCGCGGGGGTAAGGGAGCCCCAGCATTTT

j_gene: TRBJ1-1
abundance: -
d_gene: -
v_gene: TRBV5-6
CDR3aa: CASSLSRSTEAFF
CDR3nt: TGTGCCAGCAGCTTGTCGCGGAGCACTGAAGCTTTCTTT

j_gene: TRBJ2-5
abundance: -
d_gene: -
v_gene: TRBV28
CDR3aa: CASSPATGSETQYF
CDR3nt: TGTGCCAGCAGCCCCGCAACAGGGTCGGAGACCCAGTACTTC

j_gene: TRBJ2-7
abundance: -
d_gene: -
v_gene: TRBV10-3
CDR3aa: CAIMAGTYEQYF
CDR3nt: TGTGCCATCATGGCGGGTACCTACGAGCAGTACTTC

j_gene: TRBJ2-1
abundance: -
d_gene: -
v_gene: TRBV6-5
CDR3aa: CASCPGGSYNEQFF
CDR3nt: TGTGCCAGCTGTCCTGGCGGCTCCTACAATGAGCAGTTCTTC

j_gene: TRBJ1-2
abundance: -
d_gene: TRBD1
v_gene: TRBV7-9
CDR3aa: CASSRDSSGYTF
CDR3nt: TGTGCCAGCAGCCGGGACAGTTCTGGCTACACCTTC

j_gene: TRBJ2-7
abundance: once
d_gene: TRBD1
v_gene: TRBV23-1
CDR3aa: CANPEQGVEPYEQYF
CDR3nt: TGCGCCAACCCTGAACAGGGGGTTGAACCATACGAGCAGTACTTC

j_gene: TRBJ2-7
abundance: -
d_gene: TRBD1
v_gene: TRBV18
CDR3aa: CASLGQGYEQYF
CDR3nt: TGTGCCAGCCTAGGACAGGGCTACGAGCAGTACTTC